This T cell receptor (beta chain) was captured by sequencing in a study of CD8+ T cells in alopecia areata. Study in general: Treated patients received oral tofacitinib, 5 to 10 mg twice daily.

Alopecia areata patients had lesional scalp punch biopsies and peripheral blood taken from them. Sorted out of PBMCs were CD4+ T cells and CD8+ T cells. CDR1 and CDR2 from the germline V gene are LNHNV and YYDKDF (reference sequence). Trimming cost V 1 base and J 6 bases, with 7 bases left between them. CDR3 size: 13 residues. RNA was isolated and reverse transcribed to cDNA, the sequencing template. The data were produced by immunoSEQ multiplex PCR, yet TCRdb's version contains in-frame clones alone and is incomplete. The sample lists over 150,000 clones; roughly 65% were seen once. Of note for this clone: Its specificity is unknown.

Overall study results and limits: Against the mouse data, patients shared TCRs less clearly, possibly for HLA reasons.

Specimen: CD4+ T cells sorted from blood, collected at week 0. The receptor was derived from a human donor with alopecia areata. V gene TRBV15 combines with J gene TRBJ1-5; no definite D call. Here the CDR3 DNA reads TGTGCCACCAGCAGAGGTCGGGTTCAGCCCCAGCATTTT. Translating it yields CATSRGRVQPQHF.